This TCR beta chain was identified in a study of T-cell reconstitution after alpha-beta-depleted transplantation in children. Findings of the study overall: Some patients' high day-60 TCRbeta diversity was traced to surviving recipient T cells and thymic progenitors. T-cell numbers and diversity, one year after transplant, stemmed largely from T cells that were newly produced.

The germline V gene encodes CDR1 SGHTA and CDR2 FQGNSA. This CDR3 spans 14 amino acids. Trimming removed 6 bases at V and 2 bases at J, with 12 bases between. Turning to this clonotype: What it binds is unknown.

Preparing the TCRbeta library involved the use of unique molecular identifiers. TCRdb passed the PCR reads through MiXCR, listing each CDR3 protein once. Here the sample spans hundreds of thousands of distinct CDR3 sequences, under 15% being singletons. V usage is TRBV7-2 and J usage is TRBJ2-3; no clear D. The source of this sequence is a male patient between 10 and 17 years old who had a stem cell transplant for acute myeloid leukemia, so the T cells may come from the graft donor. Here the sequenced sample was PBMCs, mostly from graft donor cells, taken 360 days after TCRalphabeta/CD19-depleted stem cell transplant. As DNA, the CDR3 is TGTGCCAGCAGTTCCCAACCTTACACAGATACGCAGTATTTT. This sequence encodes CASSSQPYTDTQYF.